The next 16 T cell receptor beta chains were all read from a single sample in a study of immune cell composition in non-small cell lung cancer. Profiling relied on immunoSEQ multiplex PCR, and the TCRdb table lists in-frame clones only, not all of them. The sample lists some 1,800 clones; 82% were seen once. The sequencing sample was made of lung tumor tissue. These receptors originate from a human donor with non-small cell lung cancer.

CDR3 DNA sequence: TGTGCCAGCTCACCTCCACTAGCGGGCACCTACGAGCAGTACTTC. Its translation is CASSPPLAGTYEQYF. The chain couples TRBV18 to TRBJ2-7; 9 bases align to TRBD2. The CDR3 covers 15 residues. Germline V gene sequence: CDR1 KGHSH, CDR2 LQKENI. J lost 2 bases, V lost 3 bases, and 5 bases had no gene match. Using reference TRBV18 and TRBJ2-7 for the parts outside the CDR3, the full variable domain is NAGVMQNPRHLVRRRGQEARLRCSPMKGHSHVYWYRQLPEEGLKFMVYLQKENIIDESGMPKERFSAEFPKEGPSILRIQQVVRGDSAAYFCASSPPLAGTYEQYFGPGTRLTVT.

The CDR3 sequence is CASSLQFQETQYF. As DNA, the CDR3 is TGTGCCAGCAGCTTACAGTTTCAAGAGACCCAGTACTTC. The chain employs TRBV7-2 and TRBJ2-5, with D unclear. The V end was cut by 2 bases, the J end by 2 bases, with 6 bases between. CDR3 length: 13 residues. Germline V gene sequence: CDR1 SGHTA, CDR2 FQGNSA.

V gene TRBV5-5 combines with J gene TRBJ2-7; D may be TRBD1 (6 bases). The CDR3 consists of 15 residues. In germline, CDR1 is SGHKS, CDR2 YYEKEE (reference sequence). Between the trimmed V and J ends, which lost 1 base and 0 bases, there was a span of 11 bases. The CDR3: CASSLSRTASYEQYF. DNA for the CDR3: TGTGCCAGCAGCTTGTCGAGGACAGCCTCCTACGAGCAGTACTTC.

This clone was observed a single time. In nucleotides, the CDR3 is TGCGCCAGCAGCCAAGGCAGGGCCGAGACCCAGTACTTC. Translation gives CASSQGRAETQYF. The rearrangement links TRBV4-3 to TRBJ2-5, with a tentative D call TRBD1 (5 bases). V was clipped by 1 base and J by 5 bases, with 8 bases between them. CDR3 size: 13 residues. Germline lookup yields CDR1 LGHNA and CDR2 YSLEER.

The gene calls are TRBV19 and TRBJ1-5; a weak D match, TRBD1 (5 bases). The germline gives CDR1 LNHDA, CDR2 SQIVND (reference sequence). V gave up 6 bases and J gave up 3 bases, with 18 bases separating them. The CDR3 has 16 amino acids. The CDR3 coding sequence is TGTGCCAGTAGCTCCCCGCGCAGGGCCCACAATCAGCCCCAGCATTTT. Translated: CASSSPRRAHNQPQHF.

The chain is built from TRBV19 and TRBJ1-6, with 9 nucleotides matching TRBD1. This CDR3 has 14 residues. Germline assignment: CDR1 LNHDA and CDR2 SQIVND (reference sequence). Trimming took 8 bases from V and 7 from J; bases not matched to a gene: 6. The DNA for the CDR3 is TGTGCCAGTTGGGACAGGGTGAGGAATTCACCCCTCCACTTT. It specifies CASWDRVRNSPLHF.

The CDR3 is CASTSPAKNIQYF. In DNA form, the CDR3 reads TGTGCCAGCACCTCTCCGGCCAAAAACATTCAGTACTTC. This chain links TRBV7-2 with TRBJ2-4; D is uncertain. V dropped 7 bases and J dropped 1 base, with 8 bases sitting between them. CDR3 size: 13 residues. Germline V gene sequence: CDR1 SGHTA, CDR2 FQGNSA.

The chain joins TRBV6-1 to TRBJ1-3; no clear D gene. V was clipped by 5 bases and J by 0 bases, with 11 bases between them. In germline, CDR1 is MNHNS, CDR2 SASEGT. CDR3 length: 15 amino acids. The CDR3 loop is CASSSQPSSGNTIYF. The CDR3 region has the DNA TGTGCCAGCAGTTCACAGCCGAGCTCTGGAAACACCATATATTTT.

This chain links TRBV6-4 with TRBJ2-3; D is perhaps TRBD2 (5 bases). The CDR3 runs to 15 residues. Trimming took 3 bases from V and 1 from J, leaving 11 bases between them. Germline loops: CDR1 MRHNA, CDR2 SNTAGT. CDR3 amino acids: CASSDALDGTDTQYF. The CDR3 nucleotides read TGTGCCAGCAGTGATGCACTAGACGGCACAGATACGCAGTATTTT.

This chain links TRBV6-5 with TRBJ1-2; 10 positions agree with TRBD1. This CDR3 contains 14 residues. From germline, CDR1 is MNHEY and CDR2 SVGAGI. Unmatched junction bases numbered 8, after V lost 6 bases and J lost 7 bases. Here the CDR3 DNA reads TGTGCCAGCAGACCCTGGGACAGGGGAGCTGGCTACACCTTC. Protein product: CASRPWDRGAGYTF.

This clone was recorded only once. The chain has TRBV27 and TRBJ1-6; 9 bases line up with TRBD1. The CDR3 loop spans 14 amino acids. Germline assignment: CDR1 MNHEY and CDR2 SMNVEV (reference sequence). V gave up 7 bases and J gave up 6 bases; unmatched junction bases: 4. The CDR3 DNA reads as TGTGCCAGCAAATTGACAGGGGGTAATTCACCCCTCCACTTT. Translating it yields CASKLTGGNSPLHF.

This clone was observed a single time. The chain carries TRBV6-1 and TRBJ2-7; 7 nucleotides agree with TRBD1. Germline loops: CDR1 MNHNS, CDR2 SASEGT. V trimming: 7 bases; J trimming: 1 base; junction bases outside the gene matches: 7. The CDR3 consists of 14 residues. CDR3 in DNA: TGTGCCAGCAACAGGGACAGTTCATCCTACGAGCAGTACTTC. This codes for CASNRDSSSYEQYF.

The chain has TRBV7-9 and TRBJ2-6; D is possibly TRBD1 (6 bases). Germline CDR1 and CDR2: SEHNR and FQNEAQ (reference sequence). The CDR3 is 17 amino acids. Trimming removed 5 bases from V and 0 bases from J, with 14 bases in between. The CDR3 DNA follows: TGTGCCAGCAGCGCCCGACAGGCGAGCTCTGGGGCCAACGTCCTGACTTTC. It codes for CASSARQASSGANVLTF. Complete variable domain (other parts from reference TRBV7-9 and TRBJ2-6): DTGVSQNPRHKITKRGQNVTFRCDPISEHNRLYWYRQTLGQGPEFLTYFQNEAQLEKSRLLSDRFSAERPKGSFSTLEIQRTEQGDSAMYLCASSARQASSGANVLTFGAGSRLTVL.

This chain joins TRBV6-1 and TRBJ1-1, with D possibly matching TRBD1 (5 bases). The CDR3 is 16 residues long. V lost 3 bases, J lost 0 bases, and 14 bases lay in between. CDR1 and CDR2 (germline): MNHNS, SASEGT. The CDR3 sequence is CASSDGAWSLNTEAFF. The CDR3 nucleotides read TGTGCCAGCAGTGATGGGGCCTGGAGCTTGAACACTGAAGCTTTCTTT.

This clone appeared a few times. The V gene is TRBV6-5, the J gene TRBJ1-3; D not certain. V was cut by 4 bases and J by 5 bases, with 9 bases left in between. The germline CDR1 and CDR2 sequences are MNHEY and SVGAGI. This CDR3 is built from 13 residues. The CDR3 loop reads CASSSPQRNTIYF. Here the CDR3 DNA reads TGTGCCAGCAGTTCCCCTCAGAGAAACACCATATATTTT.

This chain uses TRBV7-2 with TRBJ1-2; TRBD1 matches 7 bases. CDR1 and CDR2 from the germline V gene are SGHTA and FQGNSA. The CDR3 has 14 residues. Trimming at V came to 7 bases and at J to 8 bases, leaving 13 bases not matched to a gene. CDR3 DNA: TGTGCCAGCAACCCCGAACAGGGGAGATTGGGCTACACCTTC. Translating it yields CASNPEQGRLGYTF.